The source of this TCR beta chain is a study of cytotoxic CD8 clonotypes in ibrutinib-treated CLL. The overall study: Researchers reported about a dozen relapsed/refractory and about 15 treatment-naive patients, some 18 of them IGHV unmutated. Median treatment time before response sampling was approximately twelve months, range 6 to 36. Sample averages reached around 270,000 productive templates and roughly 96,000 productive rearrangements.

The CDR3 runs to 14 residues. V lost 8 bases, J lost 4 bases, and 9 bases stayed unmatched. Per germline, CDR1 MDHEN and CDR2 SYDVKM. Clones were sequenced by immunoSEQ multiplex PCR, and TCRdb holds only the in-frame ones, with some missing. There are roughly 53,000 clones in the sample; roughly 50% occur only once, and roughly a quarter lies in the top ten. Genomic DNA in a quantity of about 2 micrograms was derived from cryopreserved PBMCs for TCR beta libraries. This TCR came from a human donor with chronic lymphocytic leukemia. The rearrangement joins TRBV28 to TRBJ1-2; 8 nucleotides align to TRBD1. The sample was PBMCs, taken at disease progression, from a patient treated with ibrutinib. Here the CDR3 reads CASQGQEKLYGYTF. The DNA for the CDR3 is TGTGCCAGCCAGGGACAGGAGAAACTCTATGGCTACACCTTC.